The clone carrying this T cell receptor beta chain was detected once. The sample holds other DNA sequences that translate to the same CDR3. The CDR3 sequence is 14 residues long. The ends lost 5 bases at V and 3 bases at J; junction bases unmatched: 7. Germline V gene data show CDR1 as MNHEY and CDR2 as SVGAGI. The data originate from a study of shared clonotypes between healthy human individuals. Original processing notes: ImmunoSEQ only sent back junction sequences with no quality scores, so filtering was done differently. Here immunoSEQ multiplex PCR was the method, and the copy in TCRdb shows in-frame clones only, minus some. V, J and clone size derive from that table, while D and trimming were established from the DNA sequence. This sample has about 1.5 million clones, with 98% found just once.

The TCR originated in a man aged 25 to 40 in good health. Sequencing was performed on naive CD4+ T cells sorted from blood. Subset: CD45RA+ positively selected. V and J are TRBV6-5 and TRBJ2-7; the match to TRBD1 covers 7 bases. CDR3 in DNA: TGTGCCAGCAGTCCTCGACAGGGTAGCTACGAGCAGTACTTC. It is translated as CASSPRQGSYEQYF.